The 3 T cell receptor beta chains reported below all come from one sample, sequenced in a study of T cell responses to AZD1222 COVID-19 vaccine. The protocol was immunoSEQ multiplex PCR, while the TCRdb copy is restricted to in-frame clones and leaves out a portion. The table has under 95,000 clones, about nine tenths seen once. The sample in question was peripheral blood, obtained 28 days after the second AZD1222 dose. The receptors were sampled from an adult who received the AZD1222 COVID-19 vaccine.

This clone was detected once. The chain is built from TRBV29-1 and TRBJ2-7, with D maybe TRBD1 (6 bases). The CDR3 consists of 14 residues. V lost 7 bases, J lost 2 bases, and 18 bases lay in between. Per the germline V gene, CDR1 is SQVTM and CDR2 is ANQGSEA. This CDR3 is CSGRRQVQPYEQYF. CDR3 nucleotides: TGCAGCGGGAGACGACAGGTACAGCCCTACGAGCAGTACTTC.

This clone was detected only a few times. The chain recombines TRBV6-4 with TRBJ1-2, with a possible D match to TRBD1 (5 bases). This CDR3 region has 13 residues. The V gene's germline CDR1 is MRHNA and CDR2 SNTAGT. The ends were cut back, 6 bases at V and 3 bases at J, with 11 bases in the middle. The chain's CDR3 is CASSRDGDYGYTF. DNA for the CDR3: TGTGCCAGCAGCAGGGACGGGGACTATGGCTACACCTTC.

The rearrangement joins TRBV3-1 (or the pseudogene TRBV3-2) to TRBJ1-2; D remains ambiguous. The CDR3 loop spans 16 amino acids. With 0 bases removed from V and 0 bases from J, the gap between germline ends came to 11 bases. CDR1 is LGHDT, CDR2 YNNKEL, per germline (reference sequence). The CDR3 nucleotides are TGTGCCAGCAGCCAAGAAAGGCAGCCTACTAACTATGGCTACACCTTC. Encoded protein: CASSQERQPTNYGYTF.